This T cell receptor beta chain emerged from a study of T cells in Graves' hyperthyroidism and ophthalmopathy. Overall study: Peripheral blood was secured at the point of initial diagnosis, before any treatment.

Researchers took RNA transcripts and amplified the TCR beta CDR3 regions from them. A first-round RT-PCR of the TCR CDR3 used the HTBI primer set. MiXCR, run by TCRdb on the multiplex PCR reads, gives a single entry per CDR3 protein. The data show more than 450,000 distinct CDR3 sequences, just under 20% seen once. This clonotype came up many times. Isolation of PBMCs was performed on roughly 9 ml fresh peripheral blood. V shed 0 bases and J 0 bases; nucleotides not matched to a gene: 15. The CDR3 is 22 amino acids. CDR1 is SGHVS, CDR2 FQNEAQ, per germline. The sequencing input was blood. The genes are TRBV7-8 and TRBJ2-3; TRBD2 matches at 13 bases. The TCR comes from a man in his forties with Graves' ophthalmopathy. The CDR3 loop reads CASSLADGTSGTVTPSTDTQYF. The CDR3 nucleotides are TGTGCCAGCAGCTTAGCGGACGGGACTAGCGGGACCGTAACCCCTAGCACAGATACGCAGTATTTT.